The clone carrying this T cell receptor beta chain occurred once. The table came from immunoSEQ multiplex PCR; TCRdb's copy has only in-frame clones and leaves some out. The table has around 91,000 clones, roughly 87% seen once. This record belongs to a study of T cells in localized non-small cell lung cancer. V dropped 8 bases and J dropped 0 bases, with 13 bases sitting between them. Germline V lookup: CDR1 LNHNV, CDR2 YYDKDF (reference sequence). CDR3 length: 14 residues. The sequence was collected from a man between 40 and 75 years old with stage I squamous cell lung carcinoma. The sample was peripheral blood, taken before any cancer treatment. The V gene is TRBV15, the J gene TRBJ1-2; maybe TRBD1 (6 bases). The CDR3 region has the DNA TGTGCCACCTCCCGGGAGGGGGCTAACTATGGCTACACCTTC. As protein: CATSREGANYGYTF.